The TCR beta chain described here comes from a study of blood T cells in healthy people across ages. Study observations and caveats: Diversity estimated from one million T cells was considered an underestimate.

With regard to this clonotype: Its antigen is unidentified.

Looked up from germline, CDR1 is MNHEY and CDR2 is SMNVEV (reference sequence). Germline trimming cut 3 bases from V and 0 bases from J; bases unmatched to any gene: 3. The CDR3 has 16 amino acids. A J-beta primer mix and a sample-barcoded 5' primer were used in a second PCR of about 6 to 12 cycles. A template-switch adaptor with 12 random nucleotides tagged each cDNA molecule. TCRdb recomputed calls from the 5' RACE reads with MiXCR, one row per CDR3 protein. The repertoire holds about 1,600,000 distinct CDR3 sequences, with 40% to 50% as singletons. The sample consisted of blood. The receptor comes from a woman aged 18-29 years in good health. The V call is TRBV27, the J call TRBJ1-4; 8 bases fit TRBD1. The CDR3 protein is CASSFGTGATNEKLFF. Written as DNA, the CDR3 is TGTGCCAGCAGTTTTGGGACAGGCGCAACTAATGAAAAACTGTTTTTT.